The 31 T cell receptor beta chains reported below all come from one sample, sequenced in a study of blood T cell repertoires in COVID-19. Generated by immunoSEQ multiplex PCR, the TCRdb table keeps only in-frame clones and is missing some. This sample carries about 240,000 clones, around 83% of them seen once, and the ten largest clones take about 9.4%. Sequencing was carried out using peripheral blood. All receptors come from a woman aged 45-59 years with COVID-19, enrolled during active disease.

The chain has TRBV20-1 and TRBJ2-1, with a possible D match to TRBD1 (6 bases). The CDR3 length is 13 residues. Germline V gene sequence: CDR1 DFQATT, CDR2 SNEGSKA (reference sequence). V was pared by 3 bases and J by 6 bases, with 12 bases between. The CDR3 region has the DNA TGCAGTGCTAGTAGGACAGTTGGCAATGAGCAGTTCTTC. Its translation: CSASRTVGNEQFF.

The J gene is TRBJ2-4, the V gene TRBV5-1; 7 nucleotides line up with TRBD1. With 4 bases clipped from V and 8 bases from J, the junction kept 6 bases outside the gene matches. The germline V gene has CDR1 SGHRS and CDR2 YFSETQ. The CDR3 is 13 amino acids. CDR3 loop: CASSETGQDIQYF. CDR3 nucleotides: TGCGCCAGCAGCGAGACAGGACAGGACATTCAGTACTTC.

This CDR3 reads CASSLGQIGNTIYF. The CDR3 nucleotides are TGTGCCAGCAGCTTGGGACAGATTGGAAACACCATATATTTT. V usage is TRBV11-3 and J usage is TRBJ1-3, with 7 positions matching TRBD1. Germline V gene lookup returns CDR1 SGHNT and CDR2 YENEEA. The CDR3 sequence is 14 residues long. With 3 bases clipped from V and 3 bases from J, the junction kept 2 bases outside the gene matches.

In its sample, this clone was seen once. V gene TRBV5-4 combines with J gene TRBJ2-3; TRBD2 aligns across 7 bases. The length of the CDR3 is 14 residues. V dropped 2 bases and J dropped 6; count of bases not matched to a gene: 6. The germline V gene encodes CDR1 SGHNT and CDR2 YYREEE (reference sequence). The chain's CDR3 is CASSLYLLADTQYF. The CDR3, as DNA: TGTGCCAGCAGCTTATACTTACTAGCGGATACGCAGTATTTT.

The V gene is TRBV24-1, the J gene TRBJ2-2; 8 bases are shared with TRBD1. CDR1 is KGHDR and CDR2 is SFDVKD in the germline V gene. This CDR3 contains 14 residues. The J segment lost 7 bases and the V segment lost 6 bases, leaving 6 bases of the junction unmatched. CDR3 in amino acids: CATSNTGQGGELFF. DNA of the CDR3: TGTGCCACCAGTAATACAGGACAGGGCGGGGAGCTGTTTTTT.

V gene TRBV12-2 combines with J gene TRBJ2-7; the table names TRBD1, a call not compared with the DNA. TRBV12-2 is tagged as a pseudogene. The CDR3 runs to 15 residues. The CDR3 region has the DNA TGTGCAAGTCGCTTAGTAGCGGACAGGGCTTACGAGCAGTACGTC. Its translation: CASRLVADRAYEQYV.

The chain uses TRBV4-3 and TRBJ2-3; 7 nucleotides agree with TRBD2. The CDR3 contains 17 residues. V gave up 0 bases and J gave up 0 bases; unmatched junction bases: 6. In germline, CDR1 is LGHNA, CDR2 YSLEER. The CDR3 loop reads CASSQELRGVSTDTQYF. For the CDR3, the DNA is TGCGCCAGCAGCCAAGAGCTTCGGGGGGTGAGCACAGATACGCAGTATTTT.

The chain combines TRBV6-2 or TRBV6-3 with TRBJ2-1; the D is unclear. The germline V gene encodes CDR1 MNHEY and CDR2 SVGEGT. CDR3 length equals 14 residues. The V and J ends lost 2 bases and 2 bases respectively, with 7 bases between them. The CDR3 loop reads CASSYPGPYNEQFF. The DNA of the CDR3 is TGTGCCAGCAGTTACCCGGGTCCCTACAATGAGCAGTTCTTC.

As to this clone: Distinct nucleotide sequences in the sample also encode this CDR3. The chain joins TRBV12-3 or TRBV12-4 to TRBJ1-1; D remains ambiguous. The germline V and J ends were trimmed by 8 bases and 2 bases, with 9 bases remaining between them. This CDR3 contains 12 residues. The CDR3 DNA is TGTGCCAGCTCTTTCGGTAACACTGAAGCTTTCTTT. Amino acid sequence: CASSFGNTEAFF.

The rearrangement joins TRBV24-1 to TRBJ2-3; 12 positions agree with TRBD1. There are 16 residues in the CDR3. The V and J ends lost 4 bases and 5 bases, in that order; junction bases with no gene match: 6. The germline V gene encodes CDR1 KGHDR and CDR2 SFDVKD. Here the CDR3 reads CATSDWDRGHKDTQYF. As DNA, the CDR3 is TGTGCCACCAGTGACTGGGACAGGGGGCATAAAGATACGCAGTATTTT.

The CDR3 nucleotides are TGTGCCAGCAGCTCTTTGGGGCGGAACACTGAAGCTTTCTTT. Protein: CASSSLGRNTEAFF. V gene TRBV5-4 combines with J gene TRBJ1-1; weak D call: TRBD1 (5 bases). V was trimmed by 3 bases and J by 1 base, leaving 10 bases between them. The CDR3 runs to 14 residues. Germline CDR1 is SGHNT and CDR2 is YYREEE (reference sequence).

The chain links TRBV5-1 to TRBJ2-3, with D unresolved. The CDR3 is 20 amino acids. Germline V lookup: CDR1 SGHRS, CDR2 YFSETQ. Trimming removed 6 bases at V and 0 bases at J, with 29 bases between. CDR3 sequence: CASNSQAPTFPSLSTDTQYF. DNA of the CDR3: TGCGCCAGCAATAGTCAAGCGCCTACTTTTCCGAGCCTTAGCACAGATACGCAGTATTTT.

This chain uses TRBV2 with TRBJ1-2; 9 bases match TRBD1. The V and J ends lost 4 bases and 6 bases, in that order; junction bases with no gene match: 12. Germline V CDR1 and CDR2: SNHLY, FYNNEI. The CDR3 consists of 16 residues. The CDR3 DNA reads TGTGCCAGCAGTGGTTCGATTACAGGGGGCGTGGATGGCTACACCTTC. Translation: CASSGSITGGVDGYTF.

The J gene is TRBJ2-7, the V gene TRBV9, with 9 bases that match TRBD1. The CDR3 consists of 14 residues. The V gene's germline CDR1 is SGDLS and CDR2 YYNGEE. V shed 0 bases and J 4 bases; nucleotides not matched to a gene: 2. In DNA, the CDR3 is TGTGCCAGCAGCGTAGACAGGGGGCGTTACGAGCAGTACTTC. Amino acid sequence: CASSVDRGRYEQYF.

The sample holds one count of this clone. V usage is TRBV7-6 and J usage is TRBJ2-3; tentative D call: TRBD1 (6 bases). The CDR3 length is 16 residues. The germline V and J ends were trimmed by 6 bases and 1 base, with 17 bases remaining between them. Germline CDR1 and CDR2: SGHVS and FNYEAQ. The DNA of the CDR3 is TGTGCCAGCAGAAACCTAGGGGCAGGGGGCACAGATACGCAGTATTTT. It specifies CASRNLGAGGTDTQYF.

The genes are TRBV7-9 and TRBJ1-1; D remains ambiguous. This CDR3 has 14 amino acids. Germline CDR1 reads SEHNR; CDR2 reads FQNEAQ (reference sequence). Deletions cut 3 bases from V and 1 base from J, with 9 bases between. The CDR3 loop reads CASSFWTQNTEAFF. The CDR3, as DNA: TGTGCCAGCAGCTTCTGGACTCAGAACACTGAAGCTTTCTTT.

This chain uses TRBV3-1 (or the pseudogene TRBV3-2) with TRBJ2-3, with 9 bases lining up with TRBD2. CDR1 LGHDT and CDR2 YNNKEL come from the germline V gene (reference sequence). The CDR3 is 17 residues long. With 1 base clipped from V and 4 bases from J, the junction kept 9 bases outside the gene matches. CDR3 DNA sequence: TGTGCCAGCAGCCAAGCTTACCCGGGACTAGCCGCAGATACGCAGTATTTT. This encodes CASSQAYPGLAADTQYF.

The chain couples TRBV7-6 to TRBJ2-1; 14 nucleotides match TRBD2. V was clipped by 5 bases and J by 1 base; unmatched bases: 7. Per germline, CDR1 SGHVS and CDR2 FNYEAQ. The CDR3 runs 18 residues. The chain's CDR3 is CASSLGTSGGLSYNEQFF. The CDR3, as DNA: TGTGCCAGCAGCCTCGGGACTAGCGGGGGCTTATCCTACAATGAGCAGTTCTTC.

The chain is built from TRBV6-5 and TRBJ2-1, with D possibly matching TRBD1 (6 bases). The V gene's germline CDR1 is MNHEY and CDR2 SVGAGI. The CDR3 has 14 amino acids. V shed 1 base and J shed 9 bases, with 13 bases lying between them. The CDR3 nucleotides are TGTGCCAGCAGTTACTTGCTGGGGGCAGGTGAGCAGTTCTTC. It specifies CASSYLLGAGEQFF.

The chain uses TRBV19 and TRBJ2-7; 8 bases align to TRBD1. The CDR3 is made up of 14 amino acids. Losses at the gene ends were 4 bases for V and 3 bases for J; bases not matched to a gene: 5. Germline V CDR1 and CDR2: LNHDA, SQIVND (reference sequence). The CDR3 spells CASSTGGHLYEQYF. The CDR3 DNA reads TGTGCCAGTAGTACAGGGGGCCACCTCTACGAGCAGTACTTC. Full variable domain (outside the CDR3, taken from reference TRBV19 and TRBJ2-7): DGGITQSPKYLFRKEGQNVTLSCEQNLNHDAMYWYRQDPGQGLRLIYYSQIVNDFQKGDIAEGYSVSREKKESFPLTVTSAQKNPTAFYLCASSTGGHLYEQYFGPGTRLTVT.

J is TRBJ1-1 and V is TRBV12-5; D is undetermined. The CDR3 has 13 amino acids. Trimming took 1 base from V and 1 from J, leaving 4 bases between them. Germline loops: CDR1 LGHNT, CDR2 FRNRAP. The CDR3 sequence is CASGLGRNTEAFF. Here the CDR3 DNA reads TGTGCTAGTGGTTTGGGTAGGAACACTGAAGCTTTCTTT.

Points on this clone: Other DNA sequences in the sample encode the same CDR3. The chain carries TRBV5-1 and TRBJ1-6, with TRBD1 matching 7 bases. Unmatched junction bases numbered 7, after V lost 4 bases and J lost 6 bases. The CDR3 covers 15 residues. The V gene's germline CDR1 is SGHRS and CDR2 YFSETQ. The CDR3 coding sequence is TGCGCCAGCAGCCCCCGACAGGGTGGTAATTCACCCCTCCACTTT. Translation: CASSPRQGGNSPLHF.

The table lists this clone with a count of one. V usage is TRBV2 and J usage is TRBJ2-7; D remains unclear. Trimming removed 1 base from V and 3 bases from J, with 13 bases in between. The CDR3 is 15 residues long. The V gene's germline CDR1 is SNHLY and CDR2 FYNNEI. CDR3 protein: CASSEGAAKYYEQYF. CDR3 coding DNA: TGTGCCAGCAGTGAAGGGGCAGCTAAGTACTACGAGCAGTACTTC.

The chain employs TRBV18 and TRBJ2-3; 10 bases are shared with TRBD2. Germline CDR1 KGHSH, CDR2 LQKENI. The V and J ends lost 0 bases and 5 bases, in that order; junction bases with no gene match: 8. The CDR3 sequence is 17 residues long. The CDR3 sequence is CASSPPLKRGGGDTQYF. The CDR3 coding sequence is TGTGCCAGCTCACCACCCTTAAAGCGGGGGGGAGGAGATACGCAGTATTTT.

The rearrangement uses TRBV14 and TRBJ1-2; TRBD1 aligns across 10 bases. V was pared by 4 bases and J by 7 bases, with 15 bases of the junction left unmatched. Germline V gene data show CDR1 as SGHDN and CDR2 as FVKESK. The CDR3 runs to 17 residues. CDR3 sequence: CASSRDHWTGGLSGYTF. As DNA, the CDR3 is TGTGCCAGCAGCCGAGACCACTGGACAGGGGGATTGAGTGGCTACACCTTC.

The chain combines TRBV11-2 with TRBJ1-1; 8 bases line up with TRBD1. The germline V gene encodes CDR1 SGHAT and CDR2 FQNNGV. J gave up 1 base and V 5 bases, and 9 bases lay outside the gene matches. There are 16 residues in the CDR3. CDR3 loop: CASSPRPTGENTEAFF. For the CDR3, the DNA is TGTGCCAGCAGCCCCCGCCCGACAGGGGAGAACACTGAAGCTTTCTTT.

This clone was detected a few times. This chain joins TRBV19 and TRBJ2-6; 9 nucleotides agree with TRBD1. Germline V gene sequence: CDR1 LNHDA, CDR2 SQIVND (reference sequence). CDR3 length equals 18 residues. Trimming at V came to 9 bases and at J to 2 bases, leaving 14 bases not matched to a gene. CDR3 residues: CASSGQGVSRTGANVLTF. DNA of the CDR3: TGTGCCAGCTCGGGACAGGGTGTTTCCCGGACTGGGGCCAACGTCCTGACTTTC. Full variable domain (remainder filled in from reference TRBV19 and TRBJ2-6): DGGITQSPKYLFRKEGQNVTLSCEQNLNHDAMYWYRQDPGQGLRLIYYSQIVNDFQKGDIAEGYSVSREKKESFPLTVTSAQKNPTAFYLCASSGQGVSRTGANVLTFGAGSRLTVL.

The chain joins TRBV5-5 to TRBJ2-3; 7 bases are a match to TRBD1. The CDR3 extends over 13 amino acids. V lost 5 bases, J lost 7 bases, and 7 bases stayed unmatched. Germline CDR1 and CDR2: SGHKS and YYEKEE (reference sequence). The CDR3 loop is CASRRGGANTQYF. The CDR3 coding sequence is TGTGCCAGCAGAAGAGGGGGCGCAAATACGCAGTATTTT.

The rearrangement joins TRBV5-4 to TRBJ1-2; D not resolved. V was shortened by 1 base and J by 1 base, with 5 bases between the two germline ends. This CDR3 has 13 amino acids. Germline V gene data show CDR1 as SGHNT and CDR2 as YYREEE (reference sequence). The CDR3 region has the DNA TGTGCCAGCAGCTTGAGGAGTAACTATGGCTACACCTTC. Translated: CASSLRSNYGYTF.

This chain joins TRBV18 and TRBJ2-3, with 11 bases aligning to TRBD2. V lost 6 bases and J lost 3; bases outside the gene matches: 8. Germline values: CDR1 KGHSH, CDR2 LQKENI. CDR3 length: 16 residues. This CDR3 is CASSPPLAGGTDTQYF. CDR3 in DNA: TGTGCCAGCTCGCCGCCCTTAGCGGGGGGGACAGATACGCAGTATTTT.

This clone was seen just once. The CDR3 DNA is TGTGCCAGCAGCTTAGCATCCCGTTTTAGAAACGAGGGGGACACCGGGGAGCTGTTTTTT. Translated: CASSLASRFRNEGDTGELFF. The chain combines TRBV11-3 with TRBJ2-2, with a possible D match to TRBD1 (6 bases). Germline V gives CDR1 SGHNT, CDR2 YENEEA. The V and J ends lost 1 base and 3 bases respectively, with 24 bases between them. This CDR3 spans 20 amino acids.